The present T cell receptor beta chain was sequenced within a study of cytomegalovirus exposure and HLA in healthy donors (dated by TCRdb to about 2017). About the full investigation: According to an earlier analysis of several hundred of the donors, some 180 million T cells yielded some 110 million unique TCR beta sequences and less than 300 Gb of sequence data. Around 320 gigabases of sequencing data and approximately 93 million unique TCR sequences were included in an early release covering around 650 HLA-typed donors. Among the approximately 430 genotyped donors, approximately 82% belonged to the genetic ancestry cluster associated with self-reported Caucasian donors. The aim of the study was to test whether cataloging public T cell receptors could identify signatures of past pathogen exposure. The T cell repertoires of 666 subjects were profiled by immunosequencing and related to cytomegalovirus serostatus. In addition to the first cohort of around 670 subjects, a separate validation cohort of 120 different subjects was used. The study combined high-throughput TCR immunosequencing, statistical association of individual TCRs with disease status, and machine learning to predict cytomegalovirus infection status. A later analysis re-examined previously published TCR beta repertoires from more than 600 donors and added high-resolution HLA genotyping to investigate patterns of TCR occurrence. Rather than drawing on any new phenotypic data, the later analysis identified candidate immune exposures from TCR beta sequences and the way those sequences occurred across donors. In an earlier analysis of roughly 600 of the donors, high-throughput TCR beta sequencing was used to judge whether each TCR beta V gene segment behaved as functional or pseudogenic. Donor age, sex, ethnicity and CMV serostatus were collected together with the repertoire data. A later genetic analysis used genome-wide SNP genotypes for about three fifths of the 666 donors, treating that subset as a discovery cohort. Every repertoire in the discovery cohort had been generated on one and the same sequencing platform. Class I and class II HLA loci were covered by the typing at four-digit resolution. The number of donors typed differed by locus, with about 629-630 for A, B, C, DRB1 and DQB1, roughly 550 for DQA1, nearly 610 for DPA1, and around 460 for DPB1. A few DR-DQ haplotypes were treated as single units for association and clustering because of strong linkage in the cohort. Among about 360 genotyped donors of the cohort, an average of around 240,000 unique TCR beta nucleotide sequences were sequenced per donor, approximately 20% of them non-productive.

Libraries were constructed by the immunoSEQ multiplex PCR assay. For the multiplex PCR, a mixture combining 60 forward primers for TCR Vbeta segments and 13 reverse primers for TCR Jbeta segments was used. The CDR3 region of rearranged TCR beta genes was amplified from genomic DNA by a multiplex PCR assay. The Illumina HiSeq System was used to sequence the amplified TCR beta libraries as 87-base-pair reads. As for the authors' bioinformatics: In a later analysis, some 80 million unique TCR beta chains were counted across the 650 to 750 repertoires, and roughly 11 million of these chains were shared by at least two donors. Raw reads were error-corrected and collapsed into unique sequences by a nearest-neighbor algorithm in which closely related sequences were merged to remove PCR and sequencing errors. CDR3 sequences were aligned to IMGT reference sequences to assign V, D and J gene segments. For a sequence to be retained, a match of at least six nucleotides to both a V gene segment and a J gene segment was required. A rearrangement counted as productive if the CDR3 had no stop codons and remained in frame with V and J, and every other rearrangement counted as non-productive. Following IMGT convention, CDR3 was defined as the stretch from the second conserved V-encoded cysteine to the conserved J-encoded phenylalanine. In an earlier analysis of around 570 of the donors, sequences lacking an unambiguous match to a single V gene segment were excluded. An earlier analysis of a few hundred of the donors called V segments functional above 56.7% productive rearrangements and segregating when the between-donor standard deviation exceeded 5%. A statistical classification framework was built for diagnosing cytomegalovirus status from the catalog of TCR beta chain sequences. V and J gene assignment, in a later analysis, came from comparing TCR nucleotide sequences with IMGT/GENE-DB human TR gene sequences. The TCRdist pipeline was used in a later analysis to assign CDR3 sequences and most-parsimonious VDJ recombination scenarios. In a later analysis, each TCR beta chain was defined by its CDR3 amino acid sequence together with its V-gene family, and reads lacking a unique V-gene family were excluded. A later analysis removed 500 to 600 highly shared, low-generation-probability nucleotide sequences to deal with suspected cross-contamination and a sequencing artifact. In a later analysis, a clonal expansion index was calculated for each public chain from normalized within-repertoire ranks of inferred template counts. In a later analysis, generation probabilities were computed with a VDJ recombination model fitted to out-of-frame rearrangements, and the resulting probabilities were checked against IGoR. A later analysis scored TCR-TCR, TCR-HLA and TCR-CMV co-occurrence with hypergeometric tests, applying a repertoire-size bias correction to TCR pairs. In a later analysis, false discovery rates were estimated by permuting HLA or CMV assignments 20 times. In a later analysis, co-occurring TCRs were grouped using DBSCAN, with TCRdist sequence similarity added in when clustering inside HLA-allele-positive subsets. Repertoires with fewer than 30,000 or more than 120,000 public chains, plus five repertoires with anomalous nucleotide sharing, were excluded from co-occurrence clustering. TCRdb carries this immuneACCESS record with in-frame sequences only. Its versions omit some clonotypes, under half of them owing to an unresolved V gene in the studies checked, with the rest unexplained. V, J and clone size derive from that table, while D and trimming were established from the DNA sequence. For this sample there are 130,000 or so clones; approximately 76% appear just once. The ten biggest clones cover about 1.7% of the sample.

Trimming costs V 3 bases and J 4 bases, and their ends lie 20 bases apart. The CDR3, cysteine through phenylalanine, is 17 amino acids long. The entry retains the CDR3 DNA only, 51 bases that are in frame from base 1. Looking up the germline V gene yields CDR1 MGHRA and CDR2 YSYEKL. Comments on this clone: There is no known antigen for this receptor. No base quality information exists; no much larger clone differs at one position.

The study at large found these results: CMV serostatus was the only immune exposure information available for the cohort. A later genetic analysis reported fewer N-insertions in productive TCRs among donors in an Asian-associated ancestry cluster than the roughly 650-donor mean. An earlier analysis of approximately 540 of the donors showed that most TCR beta V segments appeared in productive rearrangements either about 87% or about 30% of the time, which broadly matched IMGT annotations. Several of the top co-occurrence clusters appeared to be linked to parvovirus B19, influenza, CMV and Epstein-Barr virus, according to a later analysis. Roughly uniform sequencing depth across donors was assumed in presence/absence analyses, although this assumption may not hold. The study gave a list of around 170 TCR beta chains associated with cytomegalovirus. Most TCR sequences were seen in very few donors, while some public TCRs were found in many individuals. V-gene and J-gene trimming of TCR beta chains was associated with a missense DCLRE1C variant in a later genetic analysis, and the association was replicated in an independent cohort. A few of the identified cytomegalovirus-associated TCR beta chains were confirmed in vitro to be specific for cytomegalovirus antigens. In a later analysis, most CMV-associated TCR beta chains were found to appear HLA-restricted, with HLA associations seemingly driven largely by CMV exposure. Strong co-occurrence of HLA alleles, especially DR and DQ, made assigning TCR associations to individual alleles difficult. A cluster of highly shared sequence variants was judged likely to be a technical artifact of the sequencing pipeline. According to a later analysis, TCR association rates differed among HLA loci, with DRB1 alleles showing the most associated TCRs and HLA-C alleles showing the fewest. Some IMGT-functional V segments, including TRBV6-2 and TRBV6-3, could not be distinguished by the 87-base-pair reads and were therefore excluded. Linkage disequilibrium might explain the correlated functional status among segregating V segments, but an unknown experimental factor could not be ruled out. A further reported finding was that TCR beta sequences accurately predicted the HLA-A and HLA-B alleles for most subjects in the first cohort. In a later analysis, over 15,000 TCR beta sequences were associated with specific HLA alleles at a false discovery rate of 0.05. In a later analysis, HLA-associated TCR beta chains showed more clonal expansion and lower generation probabilities than non-associated chains that were equally common. Because some donors lacked HLA typing at each locus, the association tests relied only on the typed subset. This cohort had only TCR beta chains sequenced, and the lack of alpha or paired-chain data limited which features could be detected. Because counts were too low, about 18 rarely observed V segments, including chromosome 9 orphons, were left out of the earlier analysis of about 620 of the donors. It was suggested by the authors that the approach could potentially be generalized to other disease states and immunological phenotypes. In both the original and validation cohorts, the classifier was reported to diagnose cytomegalovirus status with high specificity and sensitivity.

The cohort consisted of 600 or so healthy bone marrow donors. At the time of sampling, every cohort member was nominally healthy, though immune exposures that went unrecorded were likely present. The donor was CMV seronegative and was included in the group of a few hundred seronegative cohort members. A peripheral blood sample was provided by each donor, and peripheral blood mononuclear cells were used for TCR beta sequencing. Genomic DNA was extracted from the blood cell samples with the Qiagen DNeasy Blood Extraction Kit. The chain was built from TRBV4-1 and TRBJ2-3, with a weak D call of TRBD1 (5 bases match). The sample taken for sequencing was PBMCs. The sequence was collected from a man aged 40-55 years in good health and CMV-seronegative. The CDR3 reads as follows: CASSQVNSRVRADTQYF. In nucleotides, the sequence is TGCGCCAGCAGCCAGGTGAATAGCAGGGTTAGGGCAGATACGCAGTATTTT.